This T cell receptor (beta chain) is from a study of chemoradiotherapy in HPV16-positive cancers. A note on this clone: Antigen unknown.

Broader study findings: Only two HPV16-positive patients supplied the functional HPV-specificity definition. In HPV16-positive patients, HPV-responsive T-cell expansion tracked better recurrence-free survival. During treatment, candidate HPV-specific clones and E7-related motifs expanded in tumor.

Germline-derived CDR1 and CDR2 are SGHVS and FQNEAQ. V lost 1 base to trimming and J lost 7 bases; unmatched junction nucleotides: 9. The CDR3 length is 16 residues. Repeated repertoire sampling spanned the course of chemoradiotherapy. Sequencing was performed with immunoSEQ multiplex PCR; in TCRdb, only in-frame clones are kept and a portion is missing. Of approximately 6,000 clones listed, approximately 70% are singletons. The chain combines TRBV7-8 with TRBJ2-4; 8 nucleotides agree with TRBD2. This receptor was obtained from a human donor with HPV-associated anogenital cancer. Specimen collection occurred from a patient who underwent chemoradiotherapy. As DNA, the CDR3 is TGTGCCAGCAGCTTAGAAGTCGGGGGGGCCAGGAACATTCAGTACTTC. This translates into CASSLEVGGARNIQYF.